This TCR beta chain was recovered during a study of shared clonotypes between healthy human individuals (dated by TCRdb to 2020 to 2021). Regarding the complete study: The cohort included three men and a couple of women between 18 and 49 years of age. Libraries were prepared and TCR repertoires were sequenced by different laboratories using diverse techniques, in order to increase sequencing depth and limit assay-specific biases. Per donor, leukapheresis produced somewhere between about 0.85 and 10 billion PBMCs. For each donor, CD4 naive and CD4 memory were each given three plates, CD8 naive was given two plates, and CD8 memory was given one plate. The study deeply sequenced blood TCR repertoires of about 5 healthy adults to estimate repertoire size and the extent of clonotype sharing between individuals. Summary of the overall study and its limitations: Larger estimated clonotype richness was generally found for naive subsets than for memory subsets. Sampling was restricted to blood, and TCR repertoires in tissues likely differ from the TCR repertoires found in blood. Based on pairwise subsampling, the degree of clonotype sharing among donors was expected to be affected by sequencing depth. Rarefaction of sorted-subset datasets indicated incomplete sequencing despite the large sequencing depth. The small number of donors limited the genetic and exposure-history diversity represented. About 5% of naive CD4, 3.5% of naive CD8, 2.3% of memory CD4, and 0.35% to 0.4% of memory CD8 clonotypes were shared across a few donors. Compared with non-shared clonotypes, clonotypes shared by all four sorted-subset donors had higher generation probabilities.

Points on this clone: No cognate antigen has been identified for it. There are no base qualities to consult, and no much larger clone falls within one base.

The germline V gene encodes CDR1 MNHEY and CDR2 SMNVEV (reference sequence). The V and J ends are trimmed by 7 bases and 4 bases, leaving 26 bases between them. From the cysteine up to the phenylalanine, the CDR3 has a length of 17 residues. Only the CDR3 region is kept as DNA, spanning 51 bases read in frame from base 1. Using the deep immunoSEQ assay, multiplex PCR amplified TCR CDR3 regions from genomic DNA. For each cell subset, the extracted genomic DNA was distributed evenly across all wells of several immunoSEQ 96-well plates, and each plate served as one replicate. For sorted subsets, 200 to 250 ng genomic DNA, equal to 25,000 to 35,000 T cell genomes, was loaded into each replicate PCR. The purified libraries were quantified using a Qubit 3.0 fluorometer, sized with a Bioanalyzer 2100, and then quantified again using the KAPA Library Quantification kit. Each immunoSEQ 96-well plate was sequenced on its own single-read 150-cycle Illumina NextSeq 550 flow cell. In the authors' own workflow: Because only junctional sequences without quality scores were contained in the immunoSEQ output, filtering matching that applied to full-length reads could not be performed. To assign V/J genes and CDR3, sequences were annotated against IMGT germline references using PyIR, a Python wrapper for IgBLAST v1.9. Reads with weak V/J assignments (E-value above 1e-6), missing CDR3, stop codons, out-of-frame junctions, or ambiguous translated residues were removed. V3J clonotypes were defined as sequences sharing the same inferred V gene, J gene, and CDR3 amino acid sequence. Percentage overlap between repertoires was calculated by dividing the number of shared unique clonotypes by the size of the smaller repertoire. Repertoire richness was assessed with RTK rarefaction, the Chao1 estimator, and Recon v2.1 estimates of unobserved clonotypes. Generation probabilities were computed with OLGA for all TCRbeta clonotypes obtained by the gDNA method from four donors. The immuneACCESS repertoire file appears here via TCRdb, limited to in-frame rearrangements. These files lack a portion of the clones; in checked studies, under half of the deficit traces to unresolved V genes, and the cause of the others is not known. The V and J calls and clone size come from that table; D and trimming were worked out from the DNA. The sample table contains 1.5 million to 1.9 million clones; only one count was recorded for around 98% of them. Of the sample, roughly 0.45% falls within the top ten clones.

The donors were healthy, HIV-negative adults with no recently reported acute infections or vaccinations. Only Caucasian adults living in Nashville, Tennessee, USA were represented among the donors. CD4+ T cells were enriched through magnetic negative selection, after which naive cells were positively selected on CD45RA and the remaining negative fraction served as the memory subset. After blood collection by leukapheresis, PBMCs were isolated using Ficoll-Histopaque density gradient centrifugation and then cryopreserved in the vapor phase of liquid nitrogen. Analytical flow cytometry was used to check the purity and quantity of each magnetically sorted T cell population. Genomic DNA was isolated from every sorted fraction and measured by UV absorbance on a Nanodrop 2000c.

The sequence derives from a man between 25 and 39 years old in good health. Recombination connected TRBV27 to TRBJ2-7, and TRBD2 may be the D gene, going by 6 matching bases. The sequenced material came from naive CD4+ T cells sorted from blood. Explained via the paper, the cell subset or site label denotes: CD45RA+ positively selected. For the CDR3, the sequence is CASTNPLSTRSHYEQYF. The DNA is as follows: TGTGCCAGCACAAACCCCCTCTCGACTAGAAGCCATTACGAGCAGTACTTC.